This entry concerns a single T cell receptor beta chain. Its antigen is currently unknown. This CDR3 region has 14 residues. V lost 2 bases, J lost 5 bases, and 12 bases lay in between. The germline gives CDR1 SGHDN, CDR2 FVKESK. TCRdb analysed the reads with MiXCR anew, one entry per CDR3 protein. The data hold nearly 700,000 distinct CDR3 sequences, with 30% to 40% observed a single time. The record originates from a study of T cell repertoires in cytomegalovirus infection. Study in general: Public signatures in TCR beta pointed to CMV infection and matching HLA type.

Notes on the study in general: What dominated the ex vivo response were HLA-C-restricted CMV-specific TCR beta clonotypes.

The gene calls are TRBV14 and TRBJ2-5; D gene unclear. The specimen was cultured PBMCs, collected from culture after CMV antigen stimulation. The sequence derives from a human donor in good health (CMV status not recorded). Some clones in this sample may be carry-over from other donors' samples. The CDR3 DNA follows: TGTGCCAGCAGCCAATCAAGTTTCCGGGAGACCCAGTACTTC. Amino acid sequence: CASSQSSFRETQYF. Together with reference TRBV14 and TRBJ2-5, the CDR3 gives the full variable domain: EAGVTQFPSHSVIEKGQTVTLRCDPISGHDNLYWYRRVMGKEIKFLLHFVKESKQDESGMPNNRFLAERTGGTYSTLKVQPAELEDSGVYFCASSQSSFRETQYFGPGTRLLVL.